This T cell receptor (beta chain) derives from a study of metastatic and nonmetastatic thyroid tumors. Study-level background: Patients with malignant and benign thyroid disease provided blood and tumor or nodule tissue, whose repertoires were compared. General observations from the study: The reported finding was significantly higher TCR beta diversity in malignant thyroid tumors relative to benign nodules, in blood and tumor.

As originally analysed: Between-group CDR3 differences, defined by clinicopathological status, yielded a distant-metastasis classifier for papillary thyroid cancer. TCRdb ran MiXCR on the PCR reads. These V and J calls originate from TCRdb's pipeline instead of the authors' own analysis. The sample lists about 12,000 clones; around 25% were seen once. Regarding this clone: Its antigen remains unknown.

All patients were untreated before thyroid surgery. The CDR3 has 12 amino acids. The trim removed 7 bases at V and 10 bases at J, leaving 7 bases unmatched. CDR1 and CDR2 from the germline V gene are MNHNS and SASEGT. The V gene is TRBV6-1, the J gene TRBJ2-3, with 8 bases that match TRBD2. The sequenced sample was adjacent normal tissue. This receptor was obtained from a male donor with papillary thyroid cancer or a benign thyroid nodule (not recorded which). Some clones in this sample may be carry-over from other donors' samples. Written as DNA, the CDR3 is TGTGCCAGCATCGGAGAGACTAGCGCGCAGTATTTT. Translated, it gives CASIGETSAQYF.